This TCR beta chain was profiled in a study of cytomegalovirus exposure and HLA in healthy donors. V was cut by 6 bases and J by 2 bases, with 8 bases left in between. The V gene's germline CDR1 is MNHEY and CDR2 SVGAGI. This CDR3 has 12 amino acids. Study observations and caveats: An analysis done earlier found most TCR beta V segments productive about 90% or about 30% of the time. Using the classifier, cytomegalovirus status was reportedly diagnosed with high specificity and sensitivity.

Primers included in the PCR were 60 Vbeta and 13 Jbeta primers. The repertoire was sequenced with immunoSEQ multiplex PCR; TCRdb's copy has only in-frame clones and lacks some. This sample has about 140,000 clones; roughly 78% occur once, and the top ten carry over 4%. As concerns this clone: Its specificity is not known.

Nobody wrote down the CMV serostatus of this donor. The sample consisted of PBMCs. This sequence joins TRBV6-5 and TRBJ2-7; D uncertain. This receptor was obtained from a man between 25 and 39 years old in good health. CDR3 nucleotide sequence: TGTGCCAGCAGCAACAGTCCCTACGAGCAGTACTTC. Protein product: CASSNSPYEQYF.